Listed below are T cell receptor beta chains from one sample, sequenced in a study of cytomegalovirus exposure and HLA in healthy donors. The protocol was immunoSEQ multiplex PCR, while the TCRdb copy is restricted to in-frame clones and leaves out a portion. The repertoire holds 200,000 to 250,000 clones, with roughly 83% as singletons. The sample consisted of PBMCs. The source of these receptors is a woman under 30 in good health and CMV-seronegative. Both conserved end residues are part of each CDR3. D genes are given only for firm matches. For some rows the clone size is stated as once, few or many, or as a class when expanded; others skip it.

d_call j_call clone_size v_call cdr3_aa cdr3_nt
NA TRBJ2-1 NA TRBV4-1 CASSQDGGLTGRNEQFF TGCGCCAGCAGCCAAGATGGGGGGTTGACAGGGCGCAATGAGCAGTTCTTC
NA TRBJ1-5 NA TRBV6-1 CASSGGGNQPQHF TGTGCCAGCAGTGGAGGAGGCAATCAGCCCCAGCATTTT
TRBD2 TRBJ2-7 NA TRBV18 CASSQGTSGEGEQYF TGTGCCAGCTCTCAAGGGACTAGCGGGGAAGGCGAGCAGTACTTC
TRBD2 TRBJ2-1 NA TRBV2 CASSLAGGPVEQFF TGTGCCAGCAGTTTAGCGGGGGGGCCGGTGGAGCAGTTCTTC
TRBD1 TRBJ2-7 NA TRBV28 CASSSQTGSHF TGTGCCAGCAGTTCCCAGACAGGGTCACACTTC
NA TRBJ2-1 NA TRBV4-1 CASSRENWMDNEQFF TGCGCCAGCAGCCGGGAGAACTGGATGGACAATGAGCAGTTCTTC
NA TRBJ2-4 NA TRBV30 CAWGAGGKNIQYF TGTGCCTGGGGGGCCGGGGGCAAAAACATTCAGTACTTC
TRBD2 TRBJ2-6 NA TRBV28 CASNRRGVSGANVLTF TGTGCCAGCAATCGACGGGGGGTCTCTGGGGCCAACGTCCTGACTTTC
TRBD1 TRBJ1-2 NA TRBV7-8 CASSPNRGGYGYTF TGTGCCAGCAGCCCTAACAGGGGCGGGTATGGCTACACCTTC
NA TRBJ2-1 NA TRBV27 CASSWSRDEQFF TGTGCCAGCAGTTGGTCAAGGGATGAGCAGTTCTTC
TRBD2 TRBJ2-5 NA TRBV9 CASSVLAGGTETQYF TGTGCCAGCAGCGTACTAGCGGGGGGGACAGAGACCCAGTACTTC
NA TRBJ1-2 NA TRBV28 CASSSSTGGHGYTF NA
NA TRBJ1-4 NA TRBV11-2 CASSRQATNEKLFF TGTGCCAGCAGCCGACAGGCAACTAATGAAAAACTGTTTTTT
NA TRBJ1-2 NA TRBV5-1 CASSLVGREGYGYTF TGCGCCAGCAGCTTGGTAGGTAGGGAAGGCTATGGCTACACCTTC
NA TRBJ2-7 NA TRBV11-2 CASSINGPYEQYF TGTGCCAGCAGCATAAATGGTCCCTACGAGCAGTACTTC
NA TRBJ2-2 NA TRBV7-2 CASSLKLSGKLTGELFF TGTGCCAGCAGCTTAAAGTTATCCGGTAAACTAACCGGGGAGCTGTTTTTT
NA TRBJ1-2 NA TRBV6-1 CASSEEKGTNYGYTF TGTGCCAGCAGTGAAGAGAAAGGAACTAACTATGGCTACACCTTC
TRBD2 TRBJ2-1 NA TRBV9 CASSVVSGSSYNEQFF TGTGCCAGCAGCGTAGTGAGCGGGAGCTCCTACAATGAGCAGTTCTTC
NA TRBJ1-1 once TRBV2 CASSEVEGTEAFF TGTGCCAGCAGTGAGGTGGAGGGGACTGAAGCTTTCTTT
NA TRBJ1-2 NA TRBV2 CASRPDTRGYTF TGTGCCAGCAGACCCGACACCAGGGGCTACACCTTC
NA TRBJ1-1 NA TRBV5-1 CASSQTTGAGTEAFF TGCGCCAGCAGCCAGACGACAGGCGCTGGGACTGAAGCTTTCTTT
NA TRBJ1-2 NA TRBV6-5 CASKTRRESNYGYTF TGTGCCAGTAAAACCCGCCGAGAGAGCAACTATGGCTACACCTTC
TRBD2 TRBJ2-7 NA TRBV12-5 CASGLDRGGEQYF TGTGCTAGTGGTTTGGACCGCGGGGGCGAGCAGTACTTC
TRBD1 TRBJ1-5 NA TRBV6-5 CASSPTTGRQPQHF TGTGCCAGCAGTCCCACGACAGGGCGACAGCCCCAGCATTTT
NA TRBJ2-1 few TRBV10-1 CASSVDNEQFF TGCGCCAGCAGTGTAGACAATGAGCAGTTCTTC
NA TRBJ2-3 NA TRBV6-1 CASSQLRYTDTQYF TGTGCCAGCAGTCAGCTCCGATACACAGATACGCAGTATTTT
TRBD2 TRBJ2-7 NA TRBV29-1 CSVGSADGGAQYF TGCAGCGTTGGAAGCGCCGACGGGGGGGCGCAGTACTTC
NA TRBJ2-7 NA TRBV27 CASSPRVGVSYEQYF TGTGCCAGCAGTCCCAGAGTCGGGGTCTCCTACGAGCAGTACTTC
NA TRBJ2-6 once TRBV2 CASGESRGANVLTF TGTGCCAGCGGGGAGTCCCGTGGGGCCAACGTCCTGACTTTC
TRBD2 TRBJ2-2 NA TRBV30 CAHVSGGADTGELFF TGTGCCCACGTTAGCGGGGGGGCGGACACCGGGGAGCTGTTTTTT
NA TRBJ1-1 NA TRBV2 CARTRGLNTEAFF TGTGCCAGGACACGGGGGTTGAACACTGAAGCTTTCTTT
NA TRBJ1-5 NA TRBV6-1 CASRRILRVSQPQHF TGTGCCAGCAGGAGGATCCTAAGGGTTTCACAGCCCCAGCATTTT
TRBD2 TRBJ2-2 NA TRBV5-1 CASSAGVGTGELFF TGCGCCAGCAGCGCGGGGGTCGGGACCGGGGAGCTGTTTTTT
TRBD1 TRBJ1-2 NA TRBV6-5 CASTATGGSYGYTF TGTGCCAGCACCGCGACAGGGGGCTCCTATGGCTACACCTTC
NA TRBJ1-1 NA TRBV2 CASRLDRTNTEAFF TGTGCCAGCAGGCTAGACAGGACGAACACTGAAGCTTTCTTT